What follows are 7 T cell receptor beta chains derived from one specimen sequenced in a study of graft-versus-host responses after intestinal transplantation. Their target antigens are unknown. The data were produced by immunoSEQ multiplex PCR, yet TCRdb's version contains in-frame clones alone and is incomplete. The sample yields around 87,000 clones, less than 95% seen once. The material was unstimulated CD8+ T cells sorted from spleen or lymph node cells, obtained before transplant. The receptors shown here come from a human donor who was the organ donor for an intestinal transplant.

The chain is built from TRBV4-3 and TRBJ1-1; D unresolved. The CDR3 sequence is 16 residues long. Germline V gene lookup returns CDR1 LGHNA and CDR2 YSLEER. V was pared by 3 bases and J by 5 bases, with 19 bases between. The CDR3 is CASSQALGFRKTEAFF. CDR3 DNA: TGCGCCAGCAGCCAGGCACTAGGGTTCCGAAAGACTGAAGCTTTCTTT.

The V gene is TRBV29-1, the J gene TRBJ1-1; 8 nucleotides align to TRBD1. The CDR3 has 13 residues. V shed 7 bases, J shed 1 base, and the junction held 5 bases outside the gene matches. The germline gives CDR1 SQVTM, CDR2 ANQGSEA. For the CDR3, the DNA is TGCAGCGCAGACAGGGGCCCGAACACTGAAGCTTTCTTT. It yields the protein CSADRGPNTEAFF.

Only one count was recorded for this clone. The chain's CDR3 is CASGGQGGEKLFF. The CDR3 nucleotides read TGTGCTAGTGGGGGACAGGGTGGTGAAAAACTGTTTTTT. The genes are TRBV12-5 and TRBJ1-4; TRBD1 agrees at 9 bases. The V gene end was trimmed by 6 bases and the J gene end by 7 bases; junction bases not matched to a gene: 3. The length of the CDR3 is 13 residues. From germline, CDR1 is LGHNT and CDR2 FRNRAP.

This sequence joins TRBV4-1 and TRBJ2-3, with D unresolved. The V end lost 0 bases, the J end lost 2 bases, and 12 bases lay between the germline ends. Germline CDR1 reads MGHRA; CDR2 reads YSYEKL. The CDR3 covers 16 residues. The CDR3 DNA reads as TGCGCCAGCAGCCAAGAATCAGCGATCCCCACAGATACGCAGTATTTT. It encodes CASSQESAIPTDTQYF.

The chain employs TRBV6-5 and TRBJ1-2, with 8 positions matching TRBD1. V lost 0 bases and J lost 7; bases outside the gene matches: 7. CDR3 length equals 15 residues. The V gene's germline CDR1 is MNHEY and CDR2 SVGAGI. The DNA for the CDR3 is TGTGCCAGCAGTTACTCTAGGACAGGGTTCCGTGGCTACACCTTC. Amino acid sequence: CASSYSRTGFRGYTF.

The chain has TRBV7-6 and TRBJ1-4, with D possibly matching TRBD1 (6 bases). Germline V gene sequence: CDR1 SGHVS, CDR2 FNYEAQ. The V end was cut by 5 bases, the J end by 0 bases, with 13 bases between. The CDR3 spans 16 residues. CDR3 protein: CASSPRGGSTNEKLFF. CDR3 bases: TGTGCCAGCAGCCCACGAGGGGGATCAACTAATGAAAAACTGTTTTTT.

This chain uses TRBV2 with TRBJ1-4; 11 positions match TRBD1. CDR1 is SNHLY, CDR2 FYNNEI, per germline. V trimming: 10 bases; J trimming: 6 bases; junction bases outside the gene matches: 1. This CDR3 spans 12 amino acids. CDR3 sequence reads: CAKGQGDEKLFF. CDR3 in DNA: TGTGCCAAGGGACAGGGGGATGAAAAACTGTTTTTT.